Each of the 24 T cell receptor beta chains below was sequenced from the same sample in a study of CD8 T cells in ankylosing spondylitis. TCRdb reanalysed the 5' RACE reads using MiXCR and keeps one entry per CDR3 protein. This table has 200,000 to 250,000 distinct CDR3 sequences, approximately 10% appearing once. The sample consisted of blood, either unsorted or a sorted T cell fraction (not recorded which). The source is a male donor with ankylosing spondylitis or in good health (not recorded which).

The chain is built from TRBV2 and TRBJ2-3; 12 bases fit TRBD2. The CDR3 is 15 amino acids. Germline CDR1 and CDR2: SNHLY and FYNNEI. The junction had 7 bases not matched to a gene; V was cut back by 6 bases and J by 6 bases. CDR3 sequence (DNA): TGTGCCAGCAGGGTTCTAGCGGGGGGGATGGATACGCAGTATTTT. Translated, it gives CASRVLAGGMDTQYF.

In this sample, this clonotype turned up a few times. The CDR3: CASSQTGGGTDTQYF. For the CDR3, the DNA is TGTGCCAGCAGTCAGACAGGGGGCGGCACAGATACGCAGTATTTT. The chain recombines TRBV12-3 or TRBV12-4 with TRBJ2-3, with 10 positions matching TRBD1. The junction had 3 bases not matched to a gene; V was cut back by 5 bases and J by 1 base. The CDR3 contains 15 residues.

This clonotype occurred many times. V is TRBV7-9 and J is TRBJ1-1; the match to TRBD1 covers 7 bases. Losses at the gene ends were 3 bases for V and 7 bases for J; bases not matched to a gene: 11. The CDR3 runs to 15 residues. CDR1 is SEHNR, CDR2 FQNEAQ, per germline (reference sequence). This chain's CDR3 is CASSLRGQGVSEAFF. CDR3 nucleotide sequence: TGTGCCAGCAGCTTGCGGGGTCAGGGGGTTAGTGAAGCTTTCTTT.

V is TRBV7-9 and J is TRBJ2-1, with D hard to call. From germline, CDR1 is SEHNR and CDR2 FQNEAQ (reference sequence). Deletions cut 3 bases from V and 3 bases from J, with 6 bases between. CDR3 size: 13 residues. The CDR3 loop is CASSLFSYNEQFF. The CDR3 DNA follows: TGTGCCAGCAGCTTGTTTAGCTACAATGAGCAGTTCTTC.

This clonotype occurred many times. This rearrangement joins TRBV7-6 to TRBJ2-3, with D possibly matching TRBD2 (6 bases). The CDR3 consists of 15 residues. V was clipped by 3 bases and J by 0 bases, with 10 bases between them. Per germline, CDR1 SGHVS and CDR2 FNYEAQ. The CDR3 protein is CASSFWGTSTDTQYF. The CDR3, as DNA: TGTGCCAGCAGCTTTTGGGGGACTAGCACAGATACGCAGTATTTT. Combining the CDR3 with reference TRBV7-6 and TRBJ2-3 gives the whole variable domain GAGVSQSPRYKVTKRGQDVALRCDPISGHVSLYWYRQALGQGPEFLTYFNYEAQQDKSGLPNDRFSAERPEGSISTLTIQRTEQRDSAMYRCASSFWGTSTDTQYFGPGTRLTVL.

There are many counts of this clonotype. This chain connects TRBV5-1 to TRBJ1-5, with D unresolved. This CDR3 spans 14 amino acids. V gave up 0 bases and J gave up 2 bases, with 6 bases separating them. Germline lookup yields CDR1 SGHRS and CDR2 YFSETQ. CDR3: CASSLDQGNQPQHF. CDR3 nucleotides: TGCGCCAGCAGCTTGGATCAGGGCAATCAGCCCCAGCATTTT.

Ten or more counts support this clonotype. The rearrangement uses TRBV5-5 and TRBJ2-5; weak D call: TRBD1 (6 bases). Germline V lookup: CDR1 SGHKS, CDR2 YYEKEE (reference sequence). The V gene lost 1 base and the J gene lost 0 bases, with 7 bases spanning the gap. CDR3 length: 14 residues. CDR3 nucleotides: TGTGCCAGCAGCTTGAGGGGGAACCAAGAGACCCAGTACTTC. Translation: CASSLRGNQETQYF.

This clonotype was counted many times. V and J are TRBV3-1 and TRBJ2-7; 7 nucleotides agree with TRBD1. This CDR3 spans 16 amino acids. Germline assignment: CDR1 LGHDT and CDR2 YNNKEL (reference sequence). V shed 1 base and J 2 bases; nucleotides not matched to a gene: 8. CDR3 DNA sequence: TGTGCCAGCAGCCAAGGATCCCGGACAGGAGCCTACGAGCAGTACTTC. Encoded protein: CASSQGSRTGAYEQYF.

The chain uses TRBV7-3 and TRBJ2-2, with TRBD2 as a possible D gene (6 bases). This CDR3 contains 17 residues. V lost 2 bases to trimming and J lost 0 bases, with 13 bases between them. The V gene's germline CDR1 is SGHTA and CDR2 FQGTGA. CDR3 nucleotide sequence: TGTGCCAGCAGCTTAGAGGCCCGGGGGTCGAACACCGGGGAGCTGTTTTTT. Its translation is CASSLEARGSNTGELFF.

This clonotype was found many times. The V gene is TRBV6-1, the J gene TRBJ1-5; possibly TRBD1 for D (6 bases). This CDR3 is 14 amino acids long. The V end lost 6 bases, the J end lost 6 bases, and 15 bases lay between the germline ends. The germline CDR1 and CDR2 sequences are MNHNS and SASEGT. In nucleotides, the CDR3 is TGTGCCAGCAGGCCCGGGCAGGGGATTCAGCCCCAGCATTTT. This translates into CASRPGQGIQPQHF.

Ten or more counts support this clonotype. V gene TRBV20-1 combines with J gene TRBJ2-2; 11 bases are a match to TRBD2. J was trimmed by 4 bases and V by 0 bases; bases with no gene match: 4. The length of the CDR3 is 16 residues. CDR1 DFQATT and CDR2 SNEGSKA come from the germline V gene (reference sequence). CDR3 sequence reads: CSARDPTSGVTGELFF. The CDR3 DNA reads as TGCAGTGCTAGAGATCCGACTAGCGGGGTCACCGGGGAGCTGTTTTTT.

The chain links TRBV27 to TRBJ2-7; 12 bases line up with TRBD1. Germline loops: CDR1 MNHEY, CDR2 SMNVEV (reference sequence). The V segment lost 8 bases and the J segment 7 bases; nucleotides outside the gene matches: 12. The length of the CDR3 is 15 residues. The CDR3 here is CASASGGQGAREQYF. The CDR3 DNA is TGTGCCAGCGCTTCAGGGGGACAGGGGGCGAGAGAGCAGTACTTC.

This clonotype was counted ten times or more. This chain uses TRBV6-1 with TRBJ2-4; a weak D match, TRBD1 (6 bases). The CDR3 consists of 14 residues. Between the trimmed V and J ends, which lost 1 base and 6 bases, there was a span of 10 bases. Germline CDR1 is MNHNS and CDR2 is SASEGT. CDR3 loop: CASSEGQEVNIQYF. CDR3 nucleotides: TGTGCCAGCAGTGAAGGACAGGAGGTAAACATTCAGTACTTC.

This clonotype came up many times. The rearrangement uses TRBV20-1 and TRBJ1-1, with 10 nucleotides matching TRBD1. Per the germline V gene, CDR1 is DFQATT and CDR2 is SNEGSKA (reference sequence). This CDR3 region has 13 residues. Unmatched junction bases numbered 6, after V lost 3 bases and J lost 8 bases. This chain's CDR3 is CSASRQGATEAFF. CDR3 DNA sequence: TGCAGTGCTAGCCGACAGGGGGCAACCGAAGCTTTCTTT.

The rearrangement uses TRBV7-6 and TRBJ2-2, with TRBD2 matching over 10 bases. The trim removed 5 bases at V and 5 bases at J, leaving 8 bases unmatched. CDR1 is SGHVS and CDR2 is FNYEAQ in the germline V gene. The CDR3 spans 16 residues. CDR3 coding DNA: TGTGCCAGCAGCCGGTCTAGCGGGGGCGAAACCGGGGAGCTGTTTTTT. Protein sequence: CASSRSSGGETGELFF. Based on the CDR3 plus reference TRBV7-6 and TRBJ2-2, the full variable domain is GAGVSQSPRYKVTKRGQDVALRCDPISGHVSLYWYRQALGQGPEFLTYFNYEAQQDKSGLPNDRFSAERPEGSISTLTIQRTEQRDSAMYRCASSRSSGGETGELFFGEGSRLTVL.

This clonotype was counted at least ten times. The CDR3 sequence: CSAVQGAVAGEQYF. As DNA, the CDR3 is TGCAGTGCAGTACAGGGGGCAGTAGCGGGCGAGCAGTACTTC. The chain carries TRBV20-1 and TRBJ2-7; TRBD1 aligns across 9 bases. This CDR3 comprises 14 residues. From germline, CDR1 is DFQATT and CDR2 SNEGSKA (reference sequence). Unmatched junction bases numbered 12, after V lost 6 bases and J lost 6 bases.

In this sample, this clonotype turned up a few times. The gene calls are TRBV18 and TRBJ2-7; D is perhaps TRBD2 (5 bases). The CDR3 sequence is 13 residues long. The germline V gene has CDR1 KGHSH and CDR2 LQKENI. V was clipped by 5 bases and J by 3 bases, with 11 bases between them. This CDR3 reads CASSGSRDYEQYF. DNA of the CDR3: TGTGCCAGCTCAGGGTCCCGGGACTACGAGCAGTACTTC.

This clonotype came up many times. This chain links TRBV5-1 with TRBJ2-3, with TRBD2 matching 8 bases. This CDR3 has 15 residues. Looked up from germline, CDR1 is SGHRS and CDR2 is YFSETQ. The V gene end was trimmed by 6 bases and the J gene end by 0 bases; junction bases not matched to a gene: 6. The CDR3 bases are TGCGCCAGCAAAGAGCGGGGGATTAGCACAGATACGCAGTATTTT. Its translation is CASKERGISTDTQYF.

V is TRBV11-2 and J is TRBJ1-5; 8 bases align to TRBD1. V was clipped by 2 bases and J by 0 bases; unmatched bases: 3. The germline gives CDR1 SGHAT, CDR2 FQNNGV. This CDR3 spans 16 amino acids. The CDR3 sequence is CASSLRDRISNQPQHF. The CDR3, as DNA: TGTGCCAGCAGCTTACGGGACAGGATTAGCAATCAGCCCCAGCATTTT.

At least ten counts were recorded for this clonotype. The V call is TRBV2, the J call TRBJ2-2, with a weak D call TRBD1 (6 bases). CDR1 is SNHLY and CDR2 is FYNNEI in the germline V gene. CDR3 size: 14 residues. The V end was cut by 7 bases, the J end by 8 bases, with 17 bases between. The CDR3 DNA sequence: TGTGCCAGCATCGGTCTACAGGGTAAAGGGGAGCTGTTTTTT. It translates to CASIGLQGKGELFF. The full variable domain, rest sourced from reference TRBV2 and TRBJ2-2, is EPEVTQTPSHQVTQMGQEVILRCVPISNHLYFYWYRQILGQKVEFLVSFYNNEISEKSEIFDDQFSVERPDGSNFTLKIRSTKLEDSAMYFCASIGLQGKGELFFGEGSRLTVL.

This clonotype was picked up many times. The rearrangement links TRBV20-1 to TRBJ2-7; 7 bases agree with TRBD1. V gave up 6 bases and J gave up 1 base; unmatched junction bases: 9. The CDR3 contains 14 residues. Germline CDR1 and CDR2: DFQATT and SNEGSKA (reference sequence). This chain's CDR3 is CSAIGDSRSYEQYF. The CDR3 DNA reads TGCAGTGCCATCGGGGACAGCCGGTCCTACGAGCAGTACTTC.

This clonotype showed up many times. The chain couples TRBV20-1 to TRBJ2-5; D is unclear. The CDR3 is 11 residues long. The V end lost 6 bases, the J end lost 1 base, and 6 bases lay between the germline ends. CDR1 and CDR2 from the germline V gene are DFQATT and SNEGSKA (reference sequence). DNA for the CDR3: TGCAGTGCGAGACGCCAAGAGACCCAGTACTTC. As protein: CSARRQETQYF.

This sequence joins TRBV30 and TRBJ2-1; maybe TRBD1 (6 bases). The CDR3 extends over 11 amino acids. V lost 5 bases and J lost 8, with 10 bases in between. Germline CDR1 GTSNPN, CDR2 SVGIG (reference sequence). CDR3 in DNA: TGTGCCTGGTCACCAGGGGATGAGCAGTTCTTC. This sequence encodes CAWSPGDEQFF.

The sample holds many counts of this clonotype. The CDR3 reads CASSSSGAGDTQYF. Here the CDR3 DNA reads TGTGCCAGCAGCTCCTCCGGGGCGGGGGATACGCAGTATTTT. The chain links TRBV9 to TRBJ2-3; tentative D call: TRBD2 (6 bases). This CDR3 region has 14 residues. The germline V and J ends were trimmed by 4 bases and 6 bases, with 15 bases remaining between them. Germline lookup yields CDR1 SGDLS and CDR2 YYNGEE.